This T cell receptor beta chain originates from a study of T and B cells in COVID-19 patients. Study as a whole: Of roughly 22 active-infection patients, more than nine were critically ill with mechanical ventilation or extracorporeal membrane oxygenation.

As for this clonotype: Its antigen is currently unknown.

Trimming removed 1 base from V and 11 bases from J, with 8 bases in between. The CDR3 has 11 amino acids. The study, taken as a whole, reports: Patients with COVID-19 reportedly showed strongly skewed T cell receptor beta variable and joining gene usage.

Multiplex PCR with BIOMED2 TRB-A/B primer pools amplified TRB rearrangements. TCRdb independently ran MiXCR on the multiplex PCR reads; one entry per CDR3 protein. There are approximately 15,000 distinct CDR3 sequences in the sample; about 29% occur only once, and roughly 1.2% lies in the top ten. From blood, about 250-500 ng of genomic DNA served as TRB template. The V and J genes are TRBV12-3 or TRBV12-4 and TRBJ1-1; no definite D call. The origin of this receptor is a human donor who had recovered from COVID-19. The sample taken for sequencing was blood. Written as DNA, the CDR3 is TGTGCCAGCAGTTTAGATTTTGTTGCTTTCTTT. This codes for CASSLDFVAFF.